Listed below are T cell receptor beta chains from one sample, sequenced in a study of T cell changes during pregnancy in multiple sclerosis. Sequenced by immunoSEQ multiplex PCR; TCRdb stores in-frame clones only, minus some. The profile covers some 20,000 clones, with less than 95% appearing a single time and 0.67% taken by the ten largest. The sample in question was CD4+ T cells from peripheral blood mononuclear cells, obtained in the third trimester of pregnancy. The source is a female donor in good health, enrolled as a control in a pregnancy study. Both conserved end residues are part of each CDR3. Each record gives: V gene, clone size, J gene, CDR3 protein. Only some rows state a clone size, as once, few, many or a class for expanded clones.

V: TRBV7-2; size: -; J: TRBJ2-7; CDR3: CASARGGGKSGYEQYF
V: TRBV7-3; size: -; J: TRBJ2-1; CDR3: CASSFLLAGYNEQFF
V: TRBV7-8; size: -; J: TRBJ2-5; CDR3: CASSPSGGEETQYF
V: TRBV19; size: medium-sized; J: TRBJ2-6; CDR3: CASSKTGSGANVLTF
V: TRBV7-9; size: -; J: TRBJ1-1; CDR3: CASSSGTGLEAFF
V: TRBV29-1; size: few; J: TRBJ1-6; CDR3: CSVSTGSDNSPLHF
V: TRBV28; size: few; J: TRBJ2-7; CDR3: CASSVPGQPYENYEQYF
V: TRBV5-4; size: -; J: TRBJ1-2; CDR3: CASSLTGQPYGYTF
V: TRBV18; size: once; J: TRBJ2-1; CDR3: CASSYRLAGEKEQFF
V: TRBV27; size: once; J: TRBJ1-6; CDR3: CASSLPPRQNSPLHF
V: TRBV5-1; size: -; J: TRBJ2-4; CDR3: CASSRWDRGGKNIQYF
V: TRBV13; size: -; J: TRBJ2-7; CDR3: CASSPRTSGVDYEQYF
V: TRBV28; size: -; J: TRBJ1-2; CDR3: CASSPRGRNYGYTF
V: TRBV2; size: -; J: TRBJ2-7; CDR3: CASRIGDSPSYEQYF
V: TRBV7-3; size: -; J: TRBJ2-1; CDR3: CASSLSSSYNEQFF
V: TRBV10-2; size: -; J: TRBJ1-5; CDR3: CASSEWQGDGGNQPQHF
V: TRBV19; size: -; J: TRBJ1-5; CDR3: CASSIMGRSAQPQHF
V: TRBV5-1; size: -; J: TRBJ1-4; CDR3: CASSPTGNLNEKLFF
V: TRBV6-5; size: -; J: TRBJ2-7; CDR3: CASRKAGSSYEQYF
V: TRBV7-8; size: -; J: TRBJ2-7; CDR3: CASSLGRLTGYEQYF
V: TRBV28; size: -; J: TRBJ2-7; CDR3: CASSSLLRVWYEQYF
V: TRBV5-1; size: -; J: TRBJ2-7; CDR3: CASSNRDTHSYEQYF
V: TRBV2; size: -; J: TRBJ2-6; CDR3: CASSVESSGANVLTF
V: TRBV7-6; size: -; J: TRBJ1-2; CDR3: CASSLEGARGYTF
V: TRBV29-1; size: -; J: TRBJ2-7; CDR3: CSVEDPGHQHYEQYF
V: TRBV28; size: -; J: TRBJ2-3; CDR3: CASSLSAGLAGGPTSDTQYF
V: TRBV6-1; size: -; J: TRBJ1-5; CDR3: CASSATGRKPQHF
V: TRBV7-3; size: -; J: TRBJ1-4; CDR3: CASSLSKCGQGVFVGEKLFF